This TCR beta chain was documented in a study of CD8 T cells in ankylosing spondylitis. Study results and limitations: A TCR beta motif made of 7 to 9 highly homologous variants seemed typical of ankylosing spondylitis blood. Disease-linked clones had a CD8+ phenotype and relatively low frequency in peripheral blood.

The CDR3 covers 17 residues. Per germline, CDR1 MNHNS and CDR2 SASEGT. Trimming left V 5 bases short and J 1 base short, with 20 bases between. This clonotype was picked up a small number of times. Its specificity is not known. In making TCR beta libraries, quantitative 5'-RACE with molecular barcodes was used. TCRdb re-called the 5' RACE reads through MiXCR, storing one row per CDR3 protein. The data hold some 200,000 distinct CDR3 sequences, with over 10% observed a single time. The specimen was blood, either unsorted or a sorted T cell fraction (not recorded which). This clonotype was obtained from a male donor with ankylosing spondylitis or in good health (not recorded which). The gene calls are TRBV6-1 and TRBJ1-1, with D possibly matching TRBD1 (5 bases). The CDR3 DNA reads as TGTGCCAGCAGTCCCCGAGGCGGGGGTTGGACGAACACTGAAGCTTTCTTT. Its translation: CASSPRGGGWTNTEAFF.